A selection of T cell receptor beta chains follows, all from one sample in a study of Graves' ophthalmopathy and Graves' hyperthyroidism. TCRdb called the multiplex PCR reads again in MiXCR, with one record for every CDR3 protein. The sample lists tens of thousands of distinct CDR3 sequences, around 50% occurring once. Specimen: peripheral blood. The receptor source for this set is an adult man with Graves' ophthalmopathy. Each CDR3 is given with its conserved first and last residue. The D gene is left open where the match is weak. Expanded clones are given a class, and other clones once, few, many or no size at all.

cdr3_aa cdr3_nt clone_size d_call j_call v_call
CASSPDRGGAFF TGTGCCAGCAGTCCCGACAGGGGAGGAGCTTTCTTT many TRBD1 TRBJ1-1 TRBV12-3/TRBV12-4
CSASFGAGGGSNQPQYF TGCAGTGCTAGTTTCGGGGCAGGGGGGGGATCTAATCAGCCCCAGTACTTC . . TRBJ2-5 TRBV20-1
CASKGQGAGELFF TGTGCCAGCAAGGGACAGGGGGCTGGGGAGCTGTTTTTT . TRBD1 TRBJ2-2 TRBV13
CASSRKGAPYNEQFF TGCGCCAGCAGCCGAAAGGGGGCCCCTTACAATGAGCAGTTCTTC . TRBD1 TRBJ2-1 TRBV5-1
CSAQGQHPYEQYF TGCAGTGCTCAGGGACAACATCCCTACGAGCAGTACTTC medium-sized . TRBJ2-7 TRBV20-1
CASSPPNRSYNSPLHF TGTGCCAGCTCACCACCTAACCGCTCCTATAATTCACCCCTCCACTTT . . TRBJ1-6 TRBV18
CASSPGTGGRMSGYTF TGTGCCAGTAGCCCCGGGACAGGGGGCAGAATGTCTGGCTACACCTTC many TRBD1 TRBJ1-2 TRBV19
CAWNGFYGYTF TGTGCCTGGAACGGGTTCTATGGCTACACCTTC many . TRBJ1-2 TRBV30
CASRLARGGEQFF TGTGCCAGCAGACTAGCTAGGGGAGGTGAGCAGTTCTTC medium-sized . TRBJ2-1 TRBV7-9
CASSRARDTAITEASF TGCGCCAGCAGCCGTGCCCGGGACACAGCGATCACTGAAGCTTCCTTT . . TRBJ1-1 TRBV5-1
CATSDRRLAVRGTQYF TGTGCCACCAGTGATAGGAGGCTAGCGGTCCGGGGTACGCAGTATTTT . TRBD2 TRBJ2-3 TRBV24-1
CASSRTGIGYTF TGTGCCAGTAGTAGGACAGGGATCGGCTACACCTTC . TRBD1 TRBJ1-2 TRBV19
CSARSGRRANYGYTF TGCAGTGCTAGATCGGGACGGCGAGCTAACTATGGCTACACCTTC few . TRBJ1-2 TRBV20-1